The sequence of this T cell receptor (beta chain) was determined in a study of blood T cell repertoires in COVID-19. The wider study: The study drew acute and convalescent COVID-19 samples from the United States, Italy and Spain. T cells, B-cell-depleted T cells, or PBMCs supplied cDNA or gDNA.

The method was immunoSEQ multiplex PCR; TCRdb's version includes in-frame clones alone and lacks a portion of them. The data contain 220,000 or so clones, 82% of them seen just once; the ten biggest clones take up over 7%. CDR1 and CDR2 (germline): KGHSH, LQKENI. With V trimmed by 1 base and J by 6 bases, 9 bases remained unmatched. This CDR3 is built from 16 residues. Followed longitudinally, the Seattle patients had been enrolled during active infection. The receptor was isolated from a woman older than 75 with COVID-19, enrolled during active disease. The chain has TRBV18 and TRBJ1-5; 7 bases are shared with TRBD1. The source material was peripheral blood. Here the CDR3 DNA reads TGTGCCAGCTCACCACAGGTAACAGGGGCGGCTCAGCCCCAGCATTTT. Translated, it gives CASSPQVTGAAQPQHF.